These 15 T cell receptor beta chains were sequenced from one sample in a study of post-analysis software for immune sequencing data. Unique molecular identifiers had been added to the TCR beta cDNA libraries. One entry per CDR3 protein, called by TCRdb with MiXCR from the PCR reads. The table includes 380,000 or so distinct CDR3 sequences, approximately 33% detected once. These TCRs' antigens remain unknown. Study-level findings and limits: Patients had higher frequencies than controls of roughly 5 TRBV segments, including TRBV5-6, TRBV5-1 and TRBV20-1.

The sequencing input was blood. These receptors all come from a girl aged 5 to 17 with multiple sclerosis.

This clonotype was seen a few times. The rearrangement links TRBV9 to TRBJ2-1, with TRBD2 matching over 9 bases. The germline gives CDR1 SGDLS, CDR2 YYNGEE. The J segment lost 0 bases and the V segment lost 0 bases, leaving 7 bases of the junction unmatched. CDR3 size: 18 residues. CDR3: CASSVALAGESSYNEQFF. The CDR3 nucleotides read TGTGCCAGCAGCGTAGCTTTAGCGGGGGAGAGCTCCTACAATGAGCAGTTCTTC.

The V gene is TRBV10-3, the J gene TRBJ1-1; D may be TRBD1 (5 bases). Germline CDR1 is ENHRY and CDR2 is SYGVKD. This CDR3 is 14 amino acids long. V lost 5 bases and J 5 bases, leaving 15 bases between the germline ends. CDR3 coding DNA: TGTGCCATCAGTCACTCGGGGGAAGGAACTGAAGCTTTCTTT. It specifies CAISHSGEGTEAFF.

This clonotype was counted at least ten times. The chain links TRBV6-6 to TRBJ2-3, with D tentatively TRBD1 (6 bases). The V and J ends lost 6 bases and 4 bases respectively, with 14 bases between them. CDR1 is MNHNY, CDR2 SVGAGI, per germline (reference sequence). The CDR3 runs to 14 residues. The chain's CDR3 is CASRLDSAADTQYF. CDR3 nucleotides: TGTGCCAGCAGACTGGACAGCGCCGCAGATACGCAGTATTTT.

In its sample, this clonotype was seen a few times. The chain combines TRBV4-1 with TRBJ2-4; D uncertain. Germline values: CDR1 MGHRA, CDR2 YSYEKL. This CDR3 spans 16 amino acids. V lost 1 base and J 2 bases, leaving 12 bases between the germline ends. CDR3 bases: TGCGCCAGCAGCCAAGCTCCGGTGGGGACCAAAAACATTCAGTACTTC. This encodes CASSQAPVGTKNIQYF.

The chain combines TRBV20-1 with TRBJ2-4; 8 positions match TRBD2. Germline V gene sequence: CDR1 DFQATT, CDR2 SNEGSKA (reference sequence). The CDR3 consists of 14 residues. V was clipped by 7 bases and J by 6 bases; unmatched bases: 11. The CDR3 region is CSGGRGAPANIQYF. For the CDR3, the DNA is TGCAGTGGAGGGCGGGGGGCGCCGGCAAACATTCAGTACTTC.

As concerns this clonotype: Mismatch with germline at one junction end may stem from a read error. This sequence joins TRBV7-9 and TRBJ2-7; the match to TRBD1 covers 7 bases. Germline V CDR1 and CDR2: SEHNR, FQNEAQ (reference sequence). This CDR3 is 16 amino acids long. CDR3 nucleotide sequence: TGTGTCAGCAGCTTAACGACCGGACAGGCTGGATACGAGCAGTACTTC. Protein sequence: CVSSLTTGQAGYEQYF.

This clonotype was seen more than once but under ten times. The J gene is TRBJ2-3, the V gene TRBV7-8, with D possibly matching TRBD2 (6 bases). Trimming stripped 5 bases from V and 4 bases from J, with 13 bases between. Per the germline V gene, CDR1 is SGHVS and CDR2 is FQNEAQ. The length of the CDR3 is 14 residues. The chain's CDR3 is CASSPRLASDTQYF. The DNA of the CDR3 is TGTGCCAGCAGCCCTCGCCTAGCGTCAGATACGCAGTATTTT.

The sample holds a few counts of this clonotype. One end of the junction fails to match germline, which may point to a read error. V is TRBV4-2 and J is TRBJ2-7; no clear D gene. Germline assignment: CDR1 LGHNA and CDR2 YNFKEQ. CDR3 length: 14 residues. For the CDR3, the DNA is TGTGCAAGCAGCCAAGCTAGGGAATTCTACGAGCAGTACTTC. Protein: CASSQAREFYEQYF.

V and J are TRBV7-9 and TRBJ2-5, with a weak D call TRBD2 (5 bases). The better agreement between TRBJ2-7 and the DNA end casts doubt on the J call. CDR3 size: 14 residues. Per germline, CDR1 SEHNR and CDR2 FQNEAQ (reference sequence). As DNA, the CDR3 is TGTGCCAGCAGCCCCTGGAAACGGGGCTACGAGCAGTACTTC. Translated, it gives CASSPWKRGYEQYF.

The chain recombines TRBV5-1 with TRBJ2-1; weak D call: TRBD2 (5 bases). The CDR3 spans 16 residues. V lost 0 bases, J lost 2 bases, and 12 bases lay in between. Germline V gives CDR1 SGHRS, CDR2 YFSETQ. The CDR3 DNA reads TGCGCCAGCAGCTTGGATTCGGGGAGCCCCTACAATGAGCAGTTCTTC. Encoded protein: CASSLDSGSPYNEQFF. Full variable domain (remainder filled in from reference TRBV5-1 and TRBJ2-1): KAGVTQTPRYLIKTRGQQVTLSCSPISGHRSVSWYQQTPGQGLQFLFEYFSETQRNKGNFPGRFSGRQFSNSRSEMNVSTLELGDSALYLCASSLDSGSPYNEQFFGPGTRLTVL.

CDR3 protein: CAITGTPGENEQYF. CDR3 coding DNA: TGTGCCATCACCGGGACGCCGGGAGAGAACGAGCAGTACTTC. The V and J genes are TRBV10-3 and TRBJ2-7; D may be TRBD2 (6 bases). CDR3 size: 14 residues. Trimming stripped 7 bases from V and 5 bases from J, with 18 bases between. Germline V lookup: CDR1 ENHRY, CDR2 SYGVKD.

The chain is built from TRBV7-9 and TRBJ1-5; D may be TRBD1 (6 bases). V was shortened by 3 bases and J by 2 bases, with 17 bases between the two germline ends. The CDR3 has 17 amino acids. Looked up from germline, CDR1 is SEHNR and CDR2 is FQNEAQ (reference sequence). CDR3 residues: CASSFYNRAEGNQPQHF. In DNA, the CDR3 is TGTGCCAGCAGCTTCTATAACAGGGCCGAGGGCAATCAGCCCCAGCATTTT.

This clonotype has more than one count but fewer than ten. The chain joins TRBV19 to TRBJ1-2; D gene ambiguous. Trimming cost V 7 bases and J 5 bases, with 17 bases left between them. Germline V gives CDR1 LNHDA, CDR2 SQIVND (reference sequence). The CDR3 extends over 14 amino acids. In nucleotides, the CDR3 is TGTGCCAGTACCCGGGCCCCCGGCGGATATGGCTACACCTTC. Its translation is CASTRAPGGYGYTF.

This clonotype was observed a handful of times. V gene TRBV5-5 combines with J gene TRBJ2-3; D is perhaps TRBD2 (6 bases). The CDR3 length is 16 residues. CDR1 is SGHKS and CDR2 is YYEKEE in the germline V gene (reference sequence). The ends were cut back, 1 base at V and 0 bases at J, with 12 bases in the middle. The CDR3 coding sequence is TGTGCCAGCAGCTTGAATGGGGAGGCTAGCACAGATACGCAGTATTTT. This translates into CASSLNGEASTDTQYF.

As regards this clonotype: Mismatch with germline at one junction end may stem from a read error. The J gene is TRBJ2-5, the V gene TRBV4-1; weak D call: TRBD2 (5 bases). The CDR3 runs 17 residues. Per the germline V gene, CDR1 is MGHRA and CDR2 is YSYEKL. The CDR3 reads CASSQDSRLTWGETRYF. DNA of the CDR3: TGCGCCAGCAGCCAAGACTCCCGGCTCACCTGGGGAGAGACCCGGTACTTC.